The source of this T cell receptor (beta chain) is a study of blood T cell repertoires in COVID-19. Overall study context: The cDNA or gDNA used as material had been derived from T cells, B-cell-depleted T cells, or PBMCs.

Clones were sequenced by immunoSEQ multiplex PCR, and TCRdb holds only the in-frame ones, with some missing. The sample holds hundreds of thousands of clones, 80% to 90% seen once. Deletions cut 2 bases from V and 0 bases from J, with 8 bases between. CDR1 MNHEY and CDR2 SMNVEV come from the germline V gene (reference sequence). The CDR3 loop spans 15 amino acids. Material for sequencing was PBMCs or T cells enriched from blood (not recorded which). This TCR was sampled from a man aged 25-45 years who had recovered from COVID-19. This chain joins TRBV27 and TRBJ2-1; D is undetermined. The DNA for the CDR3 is TGTGCCAGCAGTTTAATCCCCGGCTCCTACAATGAGCAGTTCTTC. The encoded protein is CASSLIPGSYNEQFF.